This passage covers 29 T cell receptor beta chains from one sample sequenced in a study of identifying expanded T cells in peripheral blood (dated by TCRdb to about 2019). Libraries were made using the immunoSEQ multiplex PCR assay. TCRdb re-hosts the immuneACCESS table, in-frame sequences only. Its copies lack some clones; in the studies checked, an unresolved V gene accounts for under half of them, and the cause for the rest is not known. The sample data list about 81,000 clones, and roughly 84% of these were observed just once. 20% of the sample lies in the top ten. Specimen: blood. Receptors were obtained from a person aged 18-70 years in good health.

J is TRBJ2-7 and V is TRBV6-1; a weak D match, TRBD1 (5 bases). This CDR3 comprises 15 residues. V dropped 5 bases and J dropped 1 base, with 15 bases sitting between them. Germline lookup yields CDR1 MNHNS and CDR2 SASEGT. The CDR3: CASSPRDPKSYEQYF. DNA for the CDR3: TGTGCCAGCAGTCCCAGGGATCCGAAATCCTACGAGCAGTACTTC.

In this sample, this clone turned up once. This chain links TRBV7-6 with TRBJ2-1, with TRBD1 as a possible D gene (6 bases). Germline V gene data show CDR1 as SGHVS and CDR2 as FNYEAQ. V lost 3 bases to trimming and J lost 6 bases, with 12 bases between them. The CDR3 is 14 amino acids. CDR3 region: CASSLGAVVNEQFF. CDR3 nucleotide sequence: TGTGCCAGCAGCTTGGGGGCGGTCGTCAATGAGCAGTTCTTC.

The V call is TRBV7-2, the J call TRBJ2-7, with a tentative D call TRBD1 (6 bases). Trimming stripped 2 bases from V and 5 bases from J, with 13 bases between. Per germline, CDR1 SGHTA and CDR2 FQGNSA. This CDR3 is built from 14 residues. This CDR3 is CASSLQSGDHEQYF. The CDR3 DNA sequence: TGTGCCAGCAGCTTACAGTCAGGGGACCACGAGCAGTACTTC.

The chain recombines TRBV7-8 with TRBJ2-1; 10 positions agree with TRBD2. The trim removed 2 bases at V and 2 bases at J, leaving 6 bases unmatched. The CDR3 loop spans 17 amino acids. Per germline, CDR1 SGHVS and CDR2 FQNEAQ. CDR3 region: CASSLRGTSGAYNEQFF. The CDR3 DNA sequence: TGTGCCAGCAGCTTACGTGGTACTAGCGGGGCCTACAATGAGCAGTTCTTC. Complete variable domain (other parts from reference TRBV7-8 and TRBJ2-1): GAGVSQSPRYKVAKRGQDVALRCDPISGHVSLFWYQQALGQGPEFLTYFQNEAQLDKSGLPSDRFFAERPEGSVSTLKIQRTQQEDSAVYLCASSLRGTSGAYNEQFFGPGTRLTVL.

The V call is TRBV11-2, the J call TRBJ2-2; unclear D gene. The CDR3 loop spans 14 amino acids. Trimming stripped 5 bases from V and 1 base from J, with 8 bases between. CDR1 and CDR2 (germline): SGHAT, FQNNGV. CDR3 loop: CASSKERNTGELFF. DNA for the CDR3: TGTGCCAGCAGCAAAGAGCGGAACACCGGGGAGCTGTTTTTT.

The rearrangement uses TRBV28 and TRBJ1-4; D is possibly TRBD1 (6 bases). CDR3 length: 14 amino acids. V lost 3 bases, J lost 8 bases, and 13 bases lay in between. Per germline, CDR1 MDHEN and CDR2 SYDVKM. The CDR3 nucleotides read TGTGCCAGCAGTTTCAGGACAGCTGCGGAAAAACTGTTTTTT. It translates to CASSFRTAAEKLFF. Variable domain in full (rest from reference TRBV28 and TRBJ1-4): DVKVTQSSRYLVKRTGEKVFLECVQDMDHENMFWYRQDPGLGLRLIYFSYDVKMKEKGDIPEGYSVSREKKERFSLILESASTNQTSMYLCASSFRTAAEKLFFGSGTQLSVL.

V gene TRBV7-2 combines with J gene TRBJ2-3; no clear D. V lost 5 bases and J 5 bases, leaving 20 bases between the germline ends. CDR1 and CDR2 from the germline V gene are SGHTA and FQGNSA. The CDR3 runs 16 residues. The CDR3 DNA reads TGTGCCAGCAGCCCAGTTTCCACCCCCTTGGAAGATACGCAGTATTTT. This encodes CASSPVSTPLEDTQYF.

The V gene is TRBV5-6, the J gene TRBJ2-7; tentatively, D is TRBD2 (6 bases). Trimming removed 4 bases from V and 7 bases from J, with 18 bases in between. The CDR3 is 14 residues long. CDR1 is SGHDT, CDR2 YYEEEE, per germline. The CDR3 loop reads CASSDSAGPLEQYF. Written as DNA, the CDR3 is TGTGCCAGCAGCGACTCGGCGGGGCCCCTGGAGCAGTACTTC. Combining the CDR3 with reference TRBV5-6 and TRBJ2-7 gives the whole variable domain DAGVTQSPTHLIKTRGQQVTLRCSPKSGHDTVSWYQQALGQGPQFIFQYYEEEERQRGNFPDRFSGHQFPNYSSELNVNALLLGDSALYLCASSDSAGPLEQYFGPGTRLTVT.

The CDR3 DNA is TGTGCCAGCAGTTCCCCTCGAAGGAACGAGCAGTACTTC. This gives the protein CASSSPRRNEQYF. This chain uses TRBV6-5 with TRBJ2-7; D is unclear. The V and J ends lost 4 bases and 5 bases respectively, with 12 bases between them. Germline-derived CDR1 and CDR2 are MNHEY and SVGAGI. This CDR3 is 13 amino acids long.

This clone came up once. The rearrangement uses TRBV19 and TRBJ2-7, with TRBD1 identical over 10 bases. With 1 base clipped from V and 0 bases from J, the junction kept 9 bases outside the gene matches. CDR1 is LNHDA, CDR2 SQIVND, per germline (reference sequence). The CDR3 sequence is 18 residues long. The CDR3 region is CASSIALPGQGTSYEQYF. CDR3 nucleotide sequence: TGTGCCAGTAGTATAGCTCTACCGGGACAGGGGACCTCCTACGAGCAGTACTTC. Drawing the rest from reference TRBV19 and TRBJ2-7, the complete variable domain is DGGITQSPKYLFRKEGQNVTLSCEQNLNHDAMYWYRQDPGQGLRLIYYSQIVNDFQKGDIAEGYSVSREKKESFPLTVTSAQKNPTAFYLCASSIALPGQGTSYEQYFGPGTRLTVT.

This chain uses TRBV7-9 with TRBJ2-4, with 7 bases lining up with TRBD1. V was clipped by 5 bases and J by 8 bases; unmatched bases: 9. The length of the CDR3 is 14 residues. Germline CDR1 SEHNR, CDR2 FQNEAQ (reference sequence). CDR3 in amino acids: CASSSQTGLDIQYF. The CDR3 DNA reads as TGTGCCAGCAGCAGTCAGACAGGGCTGGACATTCAGTACTTC.

The V gene is TRBV27, the J gene TRBJ2-7; D assignment may be TRBD1 or TRBD2 (5 bases each). This CDR3 contains 17 residues. The germline V gene encodes CDR1 MNHEY and CDR2 SMNVEV (reference sequence). The V gene lost 3 bases and the J gene lost 3 bases, with 21 bases spanning the gap. The CDR3 coding sequence is TGTGCCAGCAGTTTTAGGTGGGCCAGGGACGGGTACTACGAGCAGTACTTC. Its translation: CASSFRWARDGYYEQYF.

The chain has TRBV10-3 and TRBJ2-7; perhaps D is TRBD1 or TRBD2 (6 bases each). Germline loops: CDR1 ENHRY, CDR2 SYGVKD. The ends were cut back, 7 bases at V and 5 bases at J, with 12 bases in the middle. The CDR3 has 12 residues. CDR3 in DNA: TGTGCCATCAATGGGGGGCTCGACGAGCAGTACTTC. It is translated as CAINGGLDEQYF.

This chain uses TRBV28 with TRBJ2-1; TRBD2 agrees at 11 bases. The germline CDR1 and CDR2 sequences are MDHEN and SYDVKM. J was trimmed by 5 bases and V by 6 bases; bases with no gene match: 3. The CDR3 spans 14 residues. The CDR3 sequence is CASRWGLADNEQFF. The CDR3 DNA follows: TGTGCCAGCAGGTGGGGACTAGCGGACAATGAGCAGTTCTTC.

This chain links TRBV29-1 with TRBJ2-5; 11 bases agree with TRBD2. V dropped 1 base and J dropped 5; count of bases not matched to a gene: 3. This CDR3 comprises 14 residues. Looked up from germline, CDR1 is SQVTM and CDR2 is ANQGSEA. The CDR3 DNA follows: TGCAGCGTTGAAGCTAGCGGGAGGCCTGAGACCCAGTACTTC. This sequence encodes CSVEASGRPETQYF.

This chain joins TRBV28 and TRBJ2-6, with unresolved D. The CDR3 is made up of 15 amino acids. Germline lookup yields CDR1 MDHEN and CDR2 SYDVKM. The germline V and J ends were trimmed by 3 bases and 2 bases, with 8 bases remaining between them. CDR3 DNA: TGTGCCAGCAGTTTGGCAGGAGCTGGGGCCAACGTCCTGACTTTC. The encoded protein is CASSLAGAGANVLTF.

Only one count was recorded for this clone. The CDR3 spells CASSVSAASSYNEQFF. CDR3 coding DNA: TGTGCCAGCAGCGTATCGGCGGCTAGCTCCTACAATGAGCAGTTCTTC. The chain uses TRBV9 and TRBJ2-1; D is ambiguous. Looked up from germline, CDR1 is SGDLS and CDR2 is YYNGEE. Trimming stripped 1 base from V and 0 bases from J, with 11 bases between. This CDR3 has 16 residues.

The rearrangement joins TRBV6-1 to TRBJ1-1; 7 bases align to TRBD1. V trimming: 6 bases; J trimming: 7 bases; junction bases outside the gene matches: 14. Germline V gives CDR1 MNHNS, CDR2 SASEGT. The CDR3 runs to 15 residues. CDR3 in DNA: TGTGCCAGCAGAACGCCGGGACAGTATACTCTTGAAGCTTTCTTT. Its protein is CASRTPGQYTLEAFF.

This rearrangement joins TRBV30 to TRBJ1-2; TRBD1 is a possible D gene (5 bases). The CDR3 totals 12 residues. From germline, CDR1 is GTSNPN and CDR2 SVGIG (reference sequence). V was trimmed by 4 bases and J by 7 bases, leaving 13 bases between them. The CDR3 nucleotides are TGTGCCTGGAACCGGGACGAGCGTGGCTACACCTTC. Protein sequence: CAWNRDERGYTF.

The V call is TRBV19, the J call TRBJ1-1, with TRBD1 identical over 12 bases. After removal of 5 bases from V and 8 bases from J, the junction contained 6 bases not matched to a gene. The CDR3 covers 14 residues. Per germline, CDR1 LNHDA and CDR2 SQIVND (reference sequence). The CDR3 nucleotides are TGTGCCAGTAGTGCCGGGACAGGGGGCCTCGAAGCTTTCTTT. The encoded protein is CASSAGTGGLEAFF.

The chain has TRBV5-4 and TRBJ2-7, with 7 positions matching TRBD1. Trimming cost V 0 bases and J 4 bases; bases outside gene matches: 10. CDR3 size: 16 residues. CDR1 is SGHNT, CDR2 YYREEE, per germline (reference sequence). The DNA for the CDR3 is TGTGCCAGCAGCTTGGCTAAACAGGGGCCCGGGTACGAGCAGTACTTC. This translates into CASSLAKQGPGYEQYF.

This rearrangement joins TRBV18 to TRBJ1-2; D may be TRBD1 (5 bases). The germline CDR1 and CDR2 sequences are KGHSH and LQKENI. This CDR3 is built from 14 residues. Trimming left V 2 bases short and J 13 bases short, with 20 bases between. The CDR3 protein is CASSPTNFAGSGTF. CDR3 DNA: TGTGCCAGCTCACCAACGAACTTTGCAGGGTCTGGCACCTTC.

This chain joins TRBV6-5 and TRBJ1-1, with D possibly TRBD1 on 5 matching bases. The ends were cut back, 8 bases at V and 1 base at J, with 8 bases in the middle. Germline loops: CDR1 MNHEY, CDR2 SVGAGI. The CDR3 contains 12 residues. In DNA, the CDR3 is TGTGCCAGCGCAGGGACGAACACTGAAGCTTTCTTT. Its translation is CASAGTNTEAFF.

This chain joins TRBV18 and TRBJ1-5; 9 bases align to TRBD1. Germline CDR1 KGHSH, CDR2 LQKENI. V trimming: 1 base; J trimming: 8 bases; junction bases outside the gene matches: 6. This CDR3 is built from 15 residues. This chain's CDR3 is CASSPLGTGIEPQHF. CDR3 nucleotides: TGTGCCAGCTCACCACTCGGGACAGGGATAGAGCCCCAGCATTTT. The full variable domain, its missing parts supplied by reference TRBV18 and TRBJ1-5, is NAGVMQNPRHLVRRRGQEARLRCSPMKGHSHVYWYRQLPEEGLKFMVYLQKENIIDESGMPKERFSAEFPKEGPSILRIQQVVRGDSAAYFCASSPLGTGIEPQHFGDGTRLSIL.

The sample holds a few counts of this clone. The chain links TRBV28 to TRBJ2-5; D not certain. CDR1 is MDHEN, CDR2 SYDVKM, per germline. The CDR3 is 13 amino acids. Deletions cut 4 bases from V and 5 bases from J, with 11 bases between. The CDR3 reads CASSSSRRETQYF. Written as DNA, the CDR3 is TGTGCCAGCAGTTCCTCTAGAAGGGAGACCCAGTACTTC.

The chain recombines TRBV28 with TRBJ1-4; D possibly corresponds to TRBD1 (5 bases). The CDR3 has 17 amino acids. Between the trimmed V and J ends, which lost 6 bases and 2 bases, there was a span of 19 bases. From germline, CDR1 is MDHEN and CDR2 SYDVKM. The CDR3 DNA follows: TGTGCCAGCAGCACCTGGGGACGGCCCGGGACTAATGAAAAACTGTTTTTT. Amino acid sequence: CASSTWGRPGTNEKLFF.

The V gene is TRBV20-1, the J gene TRBJ2-1; tentatively, D is TRBD1 (5 bases). Deletions cut 3 bases from V and 12 bases from J, with 12 bases between. Germline CDR1 DFQATT, CDR2 SNEGSKA (reference sequence). This CDR3 has 11 amino acids. The CDR3 DNA reads as TGCAGTGCTAGCTCAGGGTTTGGGCAGTTCTTC. Protein product: CSASSGFGQFF.

The J gene is TRBJ2-3, the V gene TRBV5-1; D is undetermined. This CDR3 is 12 amino acids long. V was shortened by 2 bases and J by 2 bases, with 3 bases between the two germline ends. Germline loops: CDR1 SGHRS, CDR2 YFSETQ. The CDR3 DNA sequence: TGCGCCAGCAGCTTTACCACAGATACGCAGTATTTT. The encoded protein is CASSFTTDTQYF.

A word on this clone: One end of the junction does not line up with germline, which may come from a read error. The CDR3 coding sequence is TGTGCCAGCTCCCCACAGGGGCCCGGAAACACCATATATTTT. This translates into CASSPQGPGNTIYF. The V gene is TRBV18, the J gene TRBJ1-3; 7 positions match TRBD1. This CDR3 has 14 amino acids. Germline loops: CDR1 KGHSH, CDR2 LQKENI.